This T cell receptor beta chain came from a study of CD8 T cells in Susac syndrome (dated by TCRdb to about 2019). For the wider study: Whether CD8+ T cell activation and differentiation in Susac syndrome was antigen driven was tested using repertoire sequencing. What the study reported, not specific to this receptor: The TCR sequencing and HLA analysis was acknowledged to have included a relatively small number of individuals.

Peripheral blood CD8+ and CD4+ T cells from healthy donors, Susac syndrome patients and multiple sclerosis patients were profiled by high-throughput TCR beta sequencing. The multiple sclerosis controls were treatment-naive patients whose relapsing-remitting disease, either stable or active, fulfilled the revised McDonald criteria. CD8+ TEMRA cells were enriched by FACS, while bulk CD8+ and CD4+ T cells were purified by magnetic negative isolation. Blood was collected in EDTA tubes and processed within 24 hours, with PBMCs isolated through density gradient centrifugation. PBMCs intended for TCR sequencing were cryopreserved in liquid nitrogen and were subsequently thawed in a 37 degrees C water bath. The sorted or isolated CD4+, CD8+ and CD8+ TEMRA cells had a purity of 90% or higher. Concerning this clonotype: Its target antigen remains unknown. No much larger clone is present one base from it, and per-base qualities are unavailable.

RNA was extracted using the RNeasy kit, and about 0.45 to 1 microgram was reverse transcribed with random hexamers. The immunoSEQ multiplex PCR assay, covering 54 Vbeta and 13 Jbeta segments, was used to amplify TCR beta CDR3 regions. PCR amplification bias was corrected by using a synthetic template baseline for primer optimization and computational correction. In the original analysis: Reads were assigned to V, D and J genes according to IMGT and analyzed in immunoSEQ Analyzer, with only productive sequences retained. Clonality was computed as one minus Shannon entropy normalized by log2 of the number of productive unique sequences. Public and private clones were assessed among the 100 most prevalent clones of each patient and control. Clones were defined as Susac-specific if absent from the healthy and MS cohorts, from 1052 published viral clones and from other ImmuneACCESS disease sequences. TCRdb reprocessed the public reads (quality trimming at Q25 with fastp, clone calling with MiXCR) and kept in-frame beta chains. Each CDR3 protein appears once, grouped with its most common genes and DNA. The V and J calls come from TCRdb's annotation, not from the publication. In this sample the table shows approximately 160,000 distinct CDR3 sequences, approximately 95% of which occur a single time. About 0.086% of the sample is in the top ten clones.

CDR1 and CDR2 are read off the germline V gene (reference sequence) as LNHNV and YYDKDF. Cut back by 6 bases and 4 bases, the V and J ends lie 15 bases apart. The CDR3 spans 14 residues, from the cysteine through the phenylalanine. Just CDR3 DNA is preserved here, 42 bases in frame from base 1. The source is a human donor with multiple sclerosis. The rearranged segments are TRBV15 and TRBJ1-2; matching of 5 bases hints at TRBD1 as the D gene. Sequenced input: CD4+ T cells from PBMCs. The DNA sequence follows: TGTGCCACCAGTAGGCAGGGCGCTTCCTATGGCTACACCTTC. Its translation reads: CATSRQGASYGYTF.